The present TCR beta chain was sequenced within a study of cytomegalovirus exposure and HLA in healthy donors. The germline V gene encodes CDR1 LGHNA and CDR2 YNFKEQ. The J segment lost 4 bases and the V segment lost 3 bases, leaving 8 bases of the junction unmatched. The length of the CDR3 is 17 residues. Primers included in the PCR were 60 Vbeta and 13 Jbeta primers. The data were produced by immunoSEQ multiplex PCR, yet TCRdb's version contains in-frame clones alone and is incomplete. The sample holds some 130,000 clones, 75% to 80% seen once. This sequence joins TRBV4-2 and TRBJ2-1, with 11 positions matching TRBD2. The specimen sequenced was PBMCs. The TCR was taken from a male donor in good health and CMV-seronegative. The CDR3 reads CASSQGRTSGGYNEQFF. The CDR3 coding sequence is TGTGCCAGCAGCCAGGGACGTACTAGCGGGGGATACAATGAGCAGTTCTTC.